This T cell receptor beta chain was captured in a study of cytomegalovirus exposure and HLA in healthy donors. V was clipped by 1 base and J by 7 bases, with 11 bases between them. This CDR3 has 14 residues. CDR1 is MGHRA and CDR2 is YSYEKL in the germline V gene. TCRdb's copy holds only in-frame clones and misses some; the assay was immunoSEQ multiplex PCR. Of 160,000 or so clones in the sample, less than 90% are singletons; the top ten hold approximately 10%. Input material: PBMCs. This TCR was recovered from a man under 40 in good health and CMV-seropositive. The genes are TRBV4-1 and TRBJ2-1; D gene uncertain. Written as DNA, the CDR3 is TGCGCCAGCAGCCAAGTAGGCCTCGGGAATGAGCAGTTCTTC. This encodes CASSQVGLGNEQFF.